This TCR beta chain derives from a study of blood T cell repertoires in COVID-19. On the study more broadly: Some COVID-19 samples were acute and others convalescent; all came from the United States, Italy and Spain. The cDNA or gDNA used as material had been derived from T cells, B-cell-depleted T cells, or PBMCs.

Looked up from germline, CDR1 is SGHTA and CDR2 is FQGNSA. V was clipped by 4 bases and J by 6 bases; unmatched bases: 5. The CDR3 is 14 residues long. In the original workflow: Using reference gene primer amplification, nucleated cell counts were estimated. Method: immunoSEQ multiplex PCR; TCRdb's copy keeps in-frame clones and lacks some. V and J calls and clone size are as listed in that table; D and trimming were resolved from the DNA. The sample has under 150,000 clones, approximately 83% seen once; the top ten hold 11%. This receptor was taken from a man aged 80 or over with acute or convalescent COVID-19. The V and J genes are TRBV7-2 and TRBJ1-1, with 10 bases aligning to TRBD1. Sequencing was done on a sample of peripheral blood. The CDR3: CASSSRDRGPEAFF. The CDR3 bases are TGTGCCAGCAGCTCACGGGACAGGGGCCCTGAAGCTTTCTTT.